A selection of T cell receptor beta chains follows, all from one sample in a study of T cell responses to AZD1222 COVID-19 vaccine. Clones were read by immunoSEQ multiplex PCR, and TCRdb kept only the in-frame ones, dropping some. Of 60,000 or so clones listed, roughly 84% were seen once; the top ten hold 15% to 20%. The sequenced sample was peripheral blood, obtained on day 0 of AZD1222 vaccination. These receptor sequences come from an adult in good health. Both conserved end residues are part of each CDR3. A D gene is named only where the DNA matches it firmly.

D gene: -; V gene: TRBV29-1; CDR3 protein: CSVEDADVTYEQYF
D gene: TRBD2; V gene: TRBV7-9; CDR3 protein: CASSPTAGEKIYEQFF
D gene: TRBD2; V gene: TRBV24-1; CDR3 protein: CATSDWTSGNGEQFF
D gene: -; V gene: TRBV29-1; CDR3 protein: CSVYYNYGYTF
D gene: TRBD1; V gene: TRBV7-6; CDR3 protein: CASSSPGQGTYEQYF
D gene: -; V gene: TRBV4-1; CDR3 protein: CASSQAGPETQYF
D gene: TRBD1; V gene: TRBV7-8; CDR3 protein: CASSWGQGQPQHF
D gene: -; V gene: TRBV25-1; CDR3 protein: CASSGFSRLELFF
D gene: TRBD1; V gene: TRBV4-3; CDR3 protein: CASSPGQGGEKLFF
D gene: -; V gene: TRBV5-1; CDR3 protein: CASSLNGANRDYGYTF
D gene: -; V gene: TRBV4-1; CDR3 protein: CASSQVLSVGQPQHF
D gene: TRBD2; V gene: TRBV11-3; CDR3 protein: CASSSHDGAGGGSYNEQFF
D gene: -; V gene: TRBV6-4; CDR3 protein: CASSDTSRGTEAFF
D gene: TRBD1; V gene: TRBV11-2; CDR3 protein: CASSSGQGYGYTF
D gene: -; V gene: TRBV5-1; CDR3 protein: CASSLPGVMGYTF
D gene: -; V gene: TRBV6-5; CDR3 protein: CASSYSDSRNQPQHF
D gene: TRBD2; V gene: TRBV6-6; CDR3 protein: CASSPFGLAGTYNEQFF